This T cell receptor beta chain derives from a study of blood T cell repertoires in COVID-19. Across the study: Samples taken during acute and convalescent COVID-19 were collected in the United States, Italy and Spain.

CDR1 and CDR2 (germline): LNHDA, SQIVND (reference sequence). The V end lost 0 bases, the J end lost 2 bases, and 11 bases lay between the germline ends. CDR3 length: 15 amino acids. Assay: immunoSEQ multiplex PCR; the TCRdb copy retains only in-frame clones and omits some. The repertoire holds under 200,000 clones, with more than 65% as singletons. The TCR originated in a human donor with acute or convalescent COVID-19. The donor label of this sample is uncertain. Sample: peripheral blood. The chain combines TRBV19 with TRBJ2-7; possibly TRBD2 for D (7 bases). The CDR3 DNA reads TGTGCCAGTAGTATAGACCGGGGGGCCCCCTACGAGCAGTACTTC. This sequence encodes CASSIDRGAPYEQYF.